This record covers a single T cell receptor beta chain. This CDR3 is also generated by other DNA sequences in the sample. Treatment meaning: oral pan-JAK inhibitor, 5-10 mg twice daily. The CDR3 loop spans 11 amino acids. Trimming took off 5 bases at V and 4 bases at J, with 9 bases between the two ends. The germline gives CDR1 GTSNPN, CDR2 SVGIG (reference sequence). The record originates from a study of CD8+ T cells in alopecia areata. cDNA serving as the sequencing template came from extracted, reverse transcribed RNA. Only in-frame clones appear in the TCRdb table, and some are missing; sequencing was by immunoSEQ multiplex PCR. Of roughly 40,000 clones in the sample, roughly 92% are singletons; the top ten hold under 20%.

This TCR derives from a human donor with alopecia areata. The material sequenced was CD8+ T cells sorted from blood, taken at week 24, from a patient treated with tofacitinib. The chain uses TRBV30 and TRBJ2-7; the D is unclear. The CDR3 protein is CAWFTGYEQYF. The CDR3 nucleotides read TGTGCCTGGTTCACGGGTTACGAGCAGTACTTC. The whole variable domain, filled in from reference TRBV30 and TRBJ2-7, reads SQTIHQWPATLVQPVGSPLSLECTVEGTSNPNLYWYRQAAGRGLQLLFYSVGIGQISSEVPQNLSASRPQDRQFILSSKKLLLSDSGFYLCAWFTGYEQYFGPGTRLTVT.